The 3 T cell receptor beta chains in this list originate from one sample, sequenced in a study of CD8+ T cells in alopecia areata. Treatment indicated: oral pan-JAK inhibitor, 5-10 mg twice daily. TCR sequencing used cDNA made by reverse transcription of extracted RNA. Sequencing used immunoSEQ multiplex PCR; TCRdb keeps in-frame clones, though not all of them. Counted here are 150,000 to 200,000 clones, about three fifths occurring once; the ten biggest clones make up over 9.5%. The sample was CD8+ T cells sorted from blood, taken at week 24, from a patient treated with tofacitinib. The receptor source for this set is a human donor with alopecia areata.

This clone was seen once. The CDR3 DNA follows: TGCGCCAGCAGCTTGGAAGCCCTAGCCAAAAACATTCAGTACTTC. Protein product: CASSLEALAKNIQYF. This chain links TRBV5-1 with TRBJ2-4; D is ambiguous. CDR3 length: 15 amino acids. The germline V gene has CDR1 SGHRS and CDR2 YFSETQ. V was clipped by 0 bases and J by 0 bases, with 7 bases between them.

The chain joins TRBV4-1 to TRBJ2-2; D may be TRBD2 (5 bases). V was shortened by 0 bases and J by 6 bases, with 11 bases between the two germline ends. The CDR3 length is 15 residues. The germline V gene encodes CDR1 MGHRA and CDR2 YSYEKL. Here the CDR3 DNA reads TGCGCCAGCAGCCAAGAAAAAACTAGATCCGGGGAGCTGTTTTTT. Translated, it gives CASSQEKTRSGELFF.

As for this clone: This CDR3 is also generated by other DNA sequences in the sample. The chain is built from TRBV29-1 and TRBJ2-7; 8 bases fit TRBD1. The CDR3 runs to 12 residues. Trimming cost V 6 bases and J 1 base; bases outside gene matches: 2. CDR1 and CDR2 (germline): SQVTM, ANQGSEA. The CDR3 DNA sequence: TGCAGCGTCGGGACAGGTTCCTACGAGCAGTACTTC. This translates into CSVGTGSYEQYF.